This record looks at one T cell receptor beta chain sequence and its context. The antigen is unknown. The sample originates from a study of cytomegalovirus exposure and HLA in healthy donors. Study observations and caveats: Researchers left out some V segments, among them TRBV6-2 and TRBV6-3, as indistinguishable. TCR beta V- and J-gene trimming was later associated with a missense DCLRE1C variant. Across HLA loci, a later analysis found differing TCR association rates, with DRB1 most and HLA-C fewest.

The study sampled nominally healthy donors, though unrecorded immune exposures were likely. Use of 60 Vbeta and 13 Jbeta primers characterized the PCR. Assay: immunoSEQ multiplex PCR; the TCRdb copy retains only in-frame clones and omits some. The sample shows roughly 66,000 clones, about 60% of them seen only once. CDR1 and CDR2 (germline): SGHAT, FQNNGV. This CDR3 has 16 amino acids. V lost 5 bases and J 7 bases, leaving 23 bases between the germline ends. This TCR came from a woman between 50 and 59 years old in good health and CMV-seronegative. V and J are TRBV11-2 and TRBJ1-2; the D gene is possibly TRBD1 (6 bases). Sample: PBMCs. CDR3 residues: CASSHVWSRDTRGYTF. The CDR3 DNA follows: TGTGCCAGCAGCCACGTGTGGTCCCGGGACACACGTGGCTACACCTTC. The complete variable domain, with remaining parts taken from reference TRBV11-2 and TRBJ1-2, reads EAGVAQSPRYKIIEKRQSVAFWCNPISGHATLYWYQQILGQGPKLLIQFQNNGVVDDSQLPKDRFSAERLKGVDSTLKIQPAKLEDSAVYLCASSHVWSRDTRGYTFGSGTRLTVV.